This T cell receptor beta chain is from a study of cytomegalovirus exposure and HLA in healthy donors. Study outcomes and limitations: Several of the most significant clusters appeared, in a later analysis, to be linked to common viral pathogens. Upon later analysis, HLA-associated TCR beta chains proved more clonally expanded than other, equally common chains. A prior analysis recorded that most TCR beta V segments were productive about 90% or about 30% of the time.

This CDR3 contains 11 residues. Germline CDR1 DFQATT, CDR2 SNEGSKA (reference sequence). Trimming removed 6 bases from V and 5 bases from J, with 10 bases in between. This PCR relied on a set of 60 Vbeta primers and 13 Jbeta primers. In the study's own analysis: An analysis that came later counted some 85 million unique TCR beta chains, approximately 9.9 million shared. Data came from immunoSEQ multiplex PCR; TCRdb stores just in-frame clones and leaves some out. V, J and clone size were drawn from that table, and D and trimming were deduced from the DNA. The table lists about 180,000 clones, 77% of them singletons. Details on this clone: Its antigen is not identified.

Sequenced: PBMCs. This rearrangement joins TRBV20-1 to TRBJ2-5; D unclear. This sequence originates from a man aged 18 to 30 in good health and CMV-seronegative. CDR3 sequence reads: CSAPVRETQYF. The CDR3, as DNA: TGCAGTGCGCCCGTCCGGGAGACCCAGTACTTC.